This T cell receptor beta chain was recovered during a study of Ad26.COV2.S vaccination and SARS-CoV-2 variants. Study-wide results and caveats: Across vaccine and placebo recipients, the breadth of non-spike TCRs was similar.

Clones were read by immunoSEQ multiplex PCR, and TCRdb kept only the in-frame ones, dropping some. Of some 390,000 clones listed, 80% to 90% are singletons. V lost 6 bases, J lost 1 base, and 12 bases lay in between. CDR1 and CDR2 (germline): LGHNA, YNFKEQ. The CDR3 is made up of 14 amino acids. The treatment denotes: around 19 received Ad26.COV2.S at low or high dose, single or two shots; a few received placebo; per-sample allocation not given. Specimens were obtained on day 63 following the first vaccine or placebo injection. Turning to this clone: Its target is not known.

Sample: peripheral blood, taken in a trial of Ad26.COV2.S vaccine versus placebo. The TCR comes from a person between 18 and 60 years old who received the Ad26.COV2.S COVID-19 vaccine or a placebo. The V call is TRBV4-2, the J call TRBJ2-5, with a possible D match to TRBD2 (6 bases). The CDR3 DNA reads TGTGCCAGCAGTCAGACGGGGGTCCAAGAGACCCAGTACTTC. Translating gives CASSQTGVQETQYF.